The 2 T cell receptor beta chains listed next were all sequenced from one sample in a study of cytomegalovirus exposure and HLA in healthy donors. Primers included in the PCR were 60 Vbeta and 13 Jbeta primers. The data were produced by immunoSEQ multiplex PCR, yet TCRdb's version contains in-frame clones alone and is incomplete. There are 100,000 or so clones in the sample; approximately 78% occur only once, and about 1.5% lies in the top ten. The sample was PBMCs. Every receptor here comes from a man aged 40-49 years in good health and CMV-seronegative.

V gene TRBV5-1 combines with J gene TRBJ2-2, with 7 bases matching TRBD2. V shed 4 bases and J 3 bases; nucleotides not matched to a gene: 6. The CDR3 is made up of 15 amino acids. Germline lookup yields CDR1 SGHRS and CDR2 YFSETQ. The CDR3 DNA reads as TGCGCCAGCAGCCCGGGAGGTTCGGACACCGGGGAGCTGTTTTTT. Its protein product is CASSPGGSDTGELFF. Supplemented by reference TRBV5-1 and TRBJ2-2, the full variable domain reads KAGVTQTPRYLIKTRGQQVTLSCSPISGHRSVSWYQQTPGQGLQFLFEYFSETQRNKGNFPGRFSGRQFSNSRSEMNVSTLELGDSALYLCASSPGGSDTGELFFGEGSRLTVL.

The rearrangement joins TRBV7-9 to TRBJ1-2; possible D gene TRBD1, 6 bases. V was trimmed by 5 bases and J by 6 bases, leaving 16 bases between them. This CDR3 has 14 amino acids. CDR1 and CDR2 (germline): SEHNR, FQNEAQ (reference sequence). The CDR3 region has the DNA TGTGCCAGCAGCATTGACACAGGGAGAGATGGCTACACCTTC. This sequence encodes CASSIDTGRDGYTF.